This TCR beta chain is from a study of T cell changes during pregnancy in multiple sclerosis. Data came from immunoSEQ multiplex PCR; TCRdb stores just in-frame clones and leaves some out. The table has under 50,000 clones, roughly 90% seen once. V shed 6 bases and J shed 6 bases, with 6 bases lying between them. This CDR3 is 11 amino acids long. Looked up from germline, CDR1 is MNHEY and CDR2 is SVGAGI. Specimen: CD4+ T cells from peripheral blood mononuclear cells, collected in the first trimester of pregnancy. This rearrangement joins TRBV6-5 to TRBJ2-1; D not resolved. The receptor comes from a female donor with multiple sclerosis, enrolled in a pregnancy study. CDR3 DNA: TGTGCCAGCAGGTGGCTCAATGAGCAGTTCTTC. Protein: CASRWLNEQFF.